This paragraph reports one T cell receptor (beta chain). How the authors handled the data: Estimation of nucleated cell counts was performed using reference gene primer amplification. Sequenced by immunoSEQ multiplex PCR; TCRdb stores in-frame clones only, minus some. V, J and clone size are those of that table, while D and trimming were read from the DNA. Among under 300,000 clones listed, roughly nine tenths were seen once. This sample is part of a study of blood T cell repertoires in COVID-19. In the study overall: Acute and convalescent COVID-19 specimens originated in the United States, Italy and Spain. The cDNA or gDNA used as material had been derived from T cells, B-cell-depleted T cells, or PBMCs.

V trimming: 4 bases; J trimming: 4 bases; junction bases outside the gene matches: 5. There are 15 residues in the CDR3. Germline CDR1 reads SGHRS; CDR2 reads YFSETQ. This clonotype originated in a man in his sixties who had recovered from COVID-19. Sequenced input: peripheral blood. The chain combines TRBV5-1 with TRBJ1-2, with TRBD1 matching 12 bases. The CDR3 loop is CASSPGTGGSYGYTF. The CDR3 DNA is TGCGCCAGCAGCCCCGGGACAGGGGGCTCCTATGGCTACACCTTC. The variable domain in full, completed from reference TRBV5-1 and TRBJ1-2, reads KAGVTQTPRYLIKTRGQQVTLSCSPISGHRSVSWYQQTPGQGLQFLFEYFSETQRNKGNFPGRFSGRQFSNSRSEMNVSTLELGDSALYLCASSPGTGGSYGYTFGSGTRLTVV.